These T cell receptor beta chains were read from a single sample in a study of shared clonotypes between healthy human individuals. Data came from immunoSEQ multiplex PCR; TCRdb stores just in-frame clones and leaves some out. The sample yields about 960,000 clones, about 80% seen once. Sequenced sample: memory CD4+ T cells sorted from blood. Receptors originate from a young man in good health. CDR3s include the opening cysteine and the closing phenylalanine or tryptophan. Each record gives: D gene, V gene, clone size, J gene, CDR3 protein, CDR3 DNA. A D gene is named only where the DNA matches it firmly. Rows may omit the clone size; those that give it use once, few, many or a size class.

d_call: NA; v_call: TRBV7-8; clone_size: NA; j_call: TRBJ1-5; cdr3_aa: CASSHPNQPQHF; cdr3_nt: TGTGCCAGCAGCCACCCTAATCAGCCCCAGCATTTT
d_call: NA; v_call: TRBV30; clone_size: few; j_call: TRBJ1-1; cdr3_aa: CAWRKIINTEAFF; cdr3_nt: TGTGCCTGGAGAAAAATCATCAACACTGAAGCTTTCTTT
d_call: NA; v_call: TRBV23-1; clone_size: NA; j_call: TRBJ1-2; cdr3_aa: CASTTGLVGYGYTF; cdr3_nt: TGCGCCAGCACCACAGGGCTAGTCGGCTATGGCTACACCTTC
d_call: NA; v_call: TRBV11-2; clone_size: once; j_call: TRBJ2-7; cdr3_aa: CASSLGHYEQYF; cdr3_nt: TGTGCCAGCAGCCTCGGCCACTACGAGCAGTACTTC
d_call: TRBD2; v_call: TRBV5-4; clone_size: NA; j_call: TRBJ2-1; cdr3_aa: CASSGLAENEQFF; cdr3_nt: TGTGCCAGCAGTGGACTAGCCGAGAATGAGCAGTTCTTC
d_call: NA; v_call: TRBV4-1; clone_size: NA; j_call: TRBJ2-5; cdr3_aa: CASSQGVTQETQYF; cdr3_nt: TGCGCCAGCAGCCAAGGGGTCACCCAAGAGACCCAGTACTTC
d_call: TRBD1; v_call: TRBV6-5; clone_size: NA; j_call: TRBJ2-7; cdr3_aa: CASIPGQGVGEQYF; cdr3_nt: TGTGCCAGCATCCCTGGACAGGGTGTAGGCGAGCAGTACTTC
d_call: TRBD1; v_call: TRBV7-2; clone_size: NA; j_call: TRBJ2-7; cdr3_aa: CASSPRSGQGITFYEQYF; cdr3_nt: TGTGCCAGCAGCCCCAGATCCGGACAGGGTATAACTTTTTACGAGCAGTACTTC
d_call: NA; v_call: TRBV6-5; clone_size: NA; j_call: TRBJ1-2; cdr3_aa: CASKDNRYGYTF; cdr3_nt: TGTGCCAGTAAGGACAACCGCTATGGCTACACCTTC
d_call: NA; v_call: TRBV4-1; clone_size: NA; j_call: TRBJ2-2; cdr3_aa: CASSQEALLTTANTGELFF; cdr3_nt: TGCGCCAGCAGCCAAGAGGCCCTGTTGACTACGGCGAACACCGGGGAGCTGTTTTTT
d_call: TRBD1; v_call: TRBV7-2; clone_size: few; j_call: TRBJ2-7; cdr3_aa: CASSLRQGVVEQYF; cdr3_nt: TGTGCCAGCAGCTTACGACAGGGGGTAGTCGAGCAGTACTTC
d_call: NA; v_call: TRBV5-6; clone_size: few; j_call: TRBJ2-2; cdr3_aa: CASSLIGGELFF; cdr3_nt: TGTGCCAGCAGCTTGATCGGTGGGGAGCTGTTTTTT
d_call: NA; v_call: TRBV7-9; clone_size: few; j_call: TRBJ1-2; cdr3_aa: CASTKLSDSGRYTF; cdr3_nt: TGTGCCAGCACCAAACTTTCTGACTCGGGCCGCTACACCTTC
d_call: TRBD1; v_call: TRBV5-1; clone_size: few; j_call: TRBJ1-2; cdr3_aa: CASRPLDRGGGYTF; cdr3_nt: TGCGCCAGCAGACCTCTGGACAGGGGAGGAGGCTACACCTTC
d_call: NA; v_call: TRBV2; clone_size: once; j_call: TRBJ1-2; cdr3_aa: CASSEMGGRSYGYTF; cdr3_nt: TGTGCCAGCAGTGAAATGGGGGGCCGAAGCTATGGCTACACCTTC
d_call: TRBD1; v_call: TRBV6-1; clone_size: once; j_call: TRBJ1-3; cdr3_aa: CASTRDRTGNTIYF; cdr3_nt: TGTGCCAGCACCCGGGACAGAACTGGAAACACCATATATTTT
d_call: NA; v_call: TRBV9; clone_size: NA; j_call: TRBJ1-3; cdr3_aa: CASNREGTSGNTIYF; cdr3_nt: TGTGCCAGCAACAGAGAAGGGACCTCTGGAAACACCATATATTTT
d_call: NA; v_call: TRBV7-2; clone_size: once; j_call: TRBJ2-7; cdr3_aa: CASSSGTGSLPQYF; cdr3_nt: TGTGCCAGCAGCTCCGGGACGGGGAGCTTACCGCAGTACTTC
d_call: NA; v_call: TRBV7-8; clone_size: NA; j_call: TRBJ1-1; cdr3_aa: CASSLAVGPERDF; cdr3_nt: TGTGCCAGCAGCTTAGCGGTTGGGCCCGAACGCGACTTT
d_call: NA; v_call: TRBV5-4; clone_size: once; j_call: TRBJ2-7; cdr3_aa: CASTRGGDRSYEQYF; cdr3_nt: TGTGCCAGCACCCGGGGGGGGGACAGAAGCTACGAGCAGTACTTC
d_call: TRBD2; v_call: TRBV28; clone_size: NA; j_call: TRBJ2-3; cdr3_aa: CASSPSGRANTDTQYF; cdr3_nt: TGTGCCAGCAGTCCTAGCGGGAGGGCCAACACAGATACGCAGTATTTT
d_call: NA; v_call: TRBV11-2; clone_size: NA; j_call: TRBJ1-1; cdr3_aa: CASSPQGLNTEAFF; cdr3_nt: TGTGCCAGCAGCCCCCAGGGTCTGAACACTGAAGCTTTCTTT
d_call: TRBD2; v_call: TRBV19; clone_size: NA; j_call: TRBJ2-7; cdr3_aa: CASSPLAGAHEQYF; cdr3_nt: TGTGCCAGTAGCCCACTAGCGGGAGCCCACGAGCAGTACTTC
d_call: NA; v_call: TRBV5-4; clone_size: NA; j_call: TRBJ2-3; cdr3_aa: CASSLKKGRADTQYF; cdr3_nt: TGTGCCAGCAGCCTAAAAAAGGGGCGGGCAGATACGCAGTATTTT
d_call: TRBD1; v_call: TRBV5-1; clone_size: NA; j_call: TRBJ1-2; cdr3_aa: CASSLEGQGLFGYTF; cdr3_nt: TGCGCCAGCAGCTTGGAGGGACAGGGACTCTTTGGCTACACCTTC
d_call: NA; v_call: TRBV7-6; clone_size: NA; j_call: TRBJ2-5; cdr3_aa: CASSPIGVGETQYF; cdr3_nt: TGTGCCAGCAGCCCGATCGGGGTCGGGGAGACCCAGTACTTC
d_call: NA; v_call: TRBV5-1; clone_size: once; j_call: TRBJ2-7; cdr3_aa: CASSFADTWGEQYF; cdr3_nt: TGCGCCAGCAGCTTTGCTGACACCTGGGGCGAGCAGTACTTC
d_call: NA; v_call: TRBV30; clone_size: NA; j_call: TRBJ2-3; cdr3_aa: CAWTLGKSPSDTQYF; cdr3_nt: TGTGCCTGGACCCTGGGGAAGTCTCCCTCAGATACGCAGTATTTT
d_call: NA; v_call: TRBV6-6; clone_size: NA; j_call: TRBJ2-3; cdr3_aa: CASRRTDTQYF; cdr3_nt: TGTGCCAGCAGGCGCACAGATACGCAGTATTTT
d_call: TRBD1; v_call: TRBV6-5; clone_size: NA; j_call: TRBJ2-7; cdr3_aa: CASSSGQAKSYEQYF; cdr3_nt: TGTGCCAGCAGTTCAGGACAGGCGAAATCCTACGAGCAGTACTTC
d_call: TRBD1; v_call: TRBV11-2; clone_size: NA; j_call: TRBJ2-2; cdr3_aa: CASQIQGGGGAGELFF; cdr3_nt: TGTGCCAGCCAAATTCAAGGGGGCGGTGGTGCCGGGGAGCTGTTTTTT
d_call: TRBD2; v_call: TRBV5-8; clone_size: NA; j_call: TRBJ2-1; cdr3_aa: CASSLGTRNNEQFF; cdr3_nt: TGTGCCAGCAGCTTGGGGACTAGAAACAATGAGCAGTTCTTC
d_call: TRBD1; v_call: TRBV5-4; clone_size: once; j_call: TRBJ1-2; cdr3_aa: CASSTQGAQGYTF; cdr3_nt: TGTGCCAGCAGCACACAGGGGGCGCAAGGCTACACCTTC
d_call: TRBD2; v_call: TRBV5-4; clone_size: NA; j_call: TRBJ2-7; cdr3_aa: CASSSGAGVLMEQYF; cdr3_nt: TGTGCCAGCAGCTCGGGAGCGGGAGTTCTTATGGAGCAGTACTTC
d_call: NA; v_call: TRBV6-6; clone_size: NA; j_call: TRBJ1-5; cdr3_aa: CASSYVEYYSNQPQHF; cdr3_nt: TGTGCCAGCAGTTACGTCGAGTATTATAGCAATCAGCCCCAGCATTTT
d_call: TRBD1; v_call: TRBV30; clone_size: NA; j_call: TRBJ2-5; cdr3_aa: CAWSVIQGETQYF; cdr3_nt: TGTGCCTGGAGTGTAATACAGGGGGAGACCCAGTACTTC
d_call: NA; v_call: TRBV4-3; clone_size: NA; j_call: TRBJ2-6; cdr3_aa: CASSQDIQGSSGANVLTF; cdr3_nt: TGCGCCAGCAGCCAAGATATTCAGGGGAGCTCTGGGGCCAACGTCCTGACTTTC